The entry below gives a single T cell receptor (beta chain) sequence along with its context. The protocol was immunoSEQ multiplex PCR, while the TCRdb copy is restricted to in-frame clones and leaves out a portion. The table lists roughly 680,000 clones, about 89% of them singletons, with about 1.5% in the top ten. The data derive from a study of Ad26.COV2.S vaccination and SARS-CoV-2 variants. Treatment defined: roughly 18 received Ad26.COV2.S at low or high dose, single or two shots; about 5 received placebo; per-sample allocation not given. The study sampled participants on day 63 after the first vaccine or placebo injection. Germline V CDR1 and CDR2: SGHKS, YYEKEE (reference sequence). The ends lost 4 bases at V and 2 bases at J; junction bases unmatched: 4. The CDR3 has 14 residues.

Specimen: peripheral blood, collected in a trial of Ad26.COV2.S vaccine versus placebo. This clonotype was obtained from a person between 18 and 65 years old who received the Ad26.COV2.S COVID-19 vaccine or a placebo. J is TRBJ2-7 and V is TRBV5-5, with TRBD1 identical over 9 bases. CDR3 amino acids: CASSEQGATYEQYF. CDR3 nucleotide sequence: TGTGCCAGCAGCGAACAGGGGGCAACCTACGAGCAGTACTTC.